This paragraph reports one T cell receptor beta chain. Its antigen remains unknown. The data were taken from a study of blood T cells in healthy people across ages. Study-wide results and limits: Higher naive T cell percentage went strongly together with higher TCR beta diversity.

Germline CDR1 and CDR2: SGDLS and YYNGEE. CDR3 length: 15 amino acids. The V and J ends lost 2 bases and 4 bases, in that order; junction bases with no gene match: 6. Samples had at least 7 million PBMCs isolated from them. For the second PCR, which ran for about 7 to 11 cycles, a sample-barcoded 5' primer and a J-beta primer mix were used. Any given sample supplied a minimum of 3 million CDR3-containing paired-end reads. TCRdb re-called the 5' RACE reads through MiXCR, storing one row per CDR3 protein. The sample lists 1.5 million to 2 million distinct CDR3 sequences, 30% to 40% occurring once. The specimen sequenced was blood. The source of this sequence is a woman aged 30 to 39 in good health. The chain couples TRBV9 to TRBJ1-1; 9 bases align to TRBD1. CDR3 protein: CASSVGGQGLTEAFF. The CDR3 bases are TGTGCCAGCAGCGTGGGAGGACAGGGGCTCACTGAAGCTTTCTTT. The complete variable domain, with remaining parts taken from reference TRBV9 and TRBJ1-1, reads DSGVTQTPKHLITATGQRVTLRCSPRSGDLSVYWYQQSLDQGLQFLIQYYNGEERAKGNILERFSAQQFPDLHSELNLSSLELGDSALYFCASSVGGQGLTEAFFGQGTRLTVV.